The entry that follows covers one TCR beta chain sequence. The table came from immunoSEQ multiplex PCR; TCRdb's copy has only in-frame clones and leaves some out. The repertoire holds more than 150,000 clones, with 75% to 85% as singletons. This sample was included in a study of blood T cell repertoires in COVID-19. V was pared by 6 bases and J by 5 bases, with 19 bases between. CDR3 length equals 15 residues. Germline loops: CDR1 MNHNY, CDR2 SVGAGI (reference sequence). This chain joins TRBV6-6 and TRBJ2-5; D may be TRBD1 (6 bases). Material: peripheral blood. The source is a woman between 50 and 59 years old with acute or convalescent COVID-19. The CDR3: CASSHGRGADETQYF. The CDR3 nucleotides are TGTGCCAGCAGCCACGGCAGGGGCGCAGACGAGACCCAGTACTTC.